Listed below are T cell receptor beta chains from one sample, sequenced in a study of spatial heterogeneity in lung cancer. TCRdb called the 5' RACE reads again in MiXCR, with one record for every CDR3 protein. This sample carries 4,000 to 5,500 distinct CDR3 sequences, more than 7.5% of them seen once, and the ten largest clones take about a sixth. The sample here was lung tumor tissue, taken at surgery. The receptor set was obtained from a female donor with early-stage non-small cell lung cancer. CDR3s include the opening cysteine and the closing phenylalanine or tryptophan. D genes are given only for firm matches. Rows may omit the clone size; those that give it use once, few, many or a size class.

j_call	v_call	d_call	clone_size	cdr3_nt	cdr3_aa
TRBJ2-7	TRBV28	NA	medium-sized	TGTGCCAGCAGTTCGATCGCTCCGCCAGAGCAGTACTTC	CASSSIAPPEQYF
TRBJ2-1	TRBV18	NA	few	TGTGCCAGCTCACCAACTCCCTACAATGAGCAGTTCTTC	CASSPTPYNEQFF
TRBJ2-7	TRBV12-3/TRBV12-4	TRBD1	few	TGTGCCAGCAGTGGCCGGACAGGGGGCAACTACGAGCAGTACTTC	CASSGRTGGNYEQYF
TRBJ1-5	TRBV10-3	NA	NA	TGTGCCATCAGTGAGTCCCAGGGAGGCAATCAGCCCCAGCATTTT	CAISESQGGNQPQHF
TRBJ1-6	TRBV2	NA	medium-sized	TGTGCCAGCAGTGAAGTCGGGGGTAACTATAATTCACCCCTCCACTTT	CASSEVGGNYNSPLHF
TRBJ2-3	TRBV5-1	TRBD1	NA	TGCGCCAGCAGCAATACAGGGGGCCCCACAGATACGCAGTATTTT	CASSNTGGPTDTQYF
TRBJ2-2	TRBV6-1	NA	few	TGTGCCAGCAGCCCGTGGGGGGCGGGCACCGGGGAGCTGTTTTTT	CASSPWGAGTGELFF
TRBJ2-7	TRBV27	NA	NA	TGTGCCAGCACGGGGCGGGCCCAAAGCTCCTACGAGCAGTACTTC	CASTGRAQSSYEQYF
TRBJ2-1	TRBV6-5	TRBD2	medium-sized	TGTGCCAGCAGTTACACTAGCGGGGGGTCTTCCCGCTACAATGAGCAGTTCTTC	CASSYTSGGSSRYNEQFF
TRBJ2-1	TRBV9	TRBD1	medium-sized	TGTGCCATTCCGCCGGGACAGGGGCGTAACAATGAGCAGTTCTTC	CAIPPGQGRNNEQFF
TRBJ1-1	TRBV19	NA	NA	TGTGCCAGTAAACTGGCCACTTTGAACACTGAAGCTTTCTTT	CASKLATLNTEAFF
TRBJ2-7	TRBV6-1	NA	medium-sized	TGTGCCAGCAGCCACACAGGGATCCCCTCCTACGAGCAGTACTTC	CASSHTGIPSYEQYF
TRBJ2-3	TRBV27	TRBD2	large	TGTGCCAGCAGTCCCTATAGCGGGGGAGAGTCAGATACGCAGTATTTT	CASSPYSGGESDTQYF
TRBJ2-5	TRBV5-1	NA	NA	TGCGCCAGCAGCTTGGCCGGATTTGAGGGGGAAGAGACCCAGTACTTC	CASSLAGFEGEETQYF
TRBJ1-5	TRBV2	TRBD1	medium-sized	TGTGCCAGCAGTGAGGGGGACAGGGATCAGCCCCAGCATTTT	CASSEGDRDQPQHF
TRBJ2-5	TRBV7-2	TRBD1	NA	TGTGCCAGCAGCCTGGACAGGGCCCAAGAGACCCAGTACTTC	CASSLDRAQETQYF
TRBJ1-5	TRBV6-1	NA	few	TGTGCCAGCAGTGAATCAGGCAGGATAGGGGGTGTGAGCAATCAGCCCCAGCATTTT	CASSESGRIGGVSNQPQHF
TRBJ2-7	TRBV28	NA	medium-sized	TGTGCCAGCAGTTTAACCGGGGCCGCCGTCTACCAGTACTTC	CASSLTGAAVYQYF
TRBJ2-7	TRBV6-5	NA	medium-sized	TGTGCCAGCAGTTACGACAACACGTCTCCCTACGAGCAGTACTTC	CASSYDNTSPYEQYF
TRBJ2-2	TRBV7-8	NA	few	TGTGCCAGCAGCTTAGGTCCCGGGGAGCTGTTTTTT	CASSLGPGELFF
TRBJ1-1	TRBV6-2/TRBV6-3	TRBD1	NA	TGTGCCAGCAGTTCCCCCGGGACAGGGCCGGACACTGAAGCTTTCTTT	CASSSPGTGPDTEAFF
TRBJ1-6	TRBV6-5	TRBD1	NA	TGTGCCAGCAGTTGGGACAGGGGGAATTCACCCCTCCACTTT	CASSWDRGNSPLHF
TRBJ2-2	TRBV6-2/TRBV6-3	NA	medium-sized	TGTGCCAGCAGTTACCAAGCTAACACCGGGGAGCTGTTTTTT	CASSYQANTGELFF
TRBJ1-4	TRBV28	NA	medium-sized	TGTGCCAGCAAGGGACCGAGGGGTGAAAAACTGTTTTTT	CASKGPRGEKLFF
TRBJ2-7	TRBV11-2	TRBD1	many	TGTGCCAGCAGCTTAACACAGGGGGCCTACGAGCAGTACTTC	CASSLTQGAYEQYF
TRBJ2-2	TRBV3-1	NA	NA	TGTGCCAGCAGCCAAGATTCTGGCGGGGCCGCGAACACCGGGGAGCTGTTTTTT	CASSQDSGGAANTGELFF
TRBJ2-3	TRBV7-9	NA	many	TGTGCCACCGACGGGGGGCCAAGCACAGATACGCAGTATTTT	CATDGGPSTDTQYF
TRBJ2-1	TRBV4-2	NA	few	TGTGCCAGCAGCCAAGCCCCGTCTATCTCGGGGGCGGTCAATGAGCAGTTCTTC	CASSQAPSISGAVNEQFF
TRBJ1-3	TRBV15	TRBD1	medium-sized	TGTGCCACCAGCACAAACCAGGGGGCAAGAGGAAACACCATATATTTT	CATSTNQGARGNTIYF